This T cell receptor beta chain was sequenced in a study of T cell changes during pregnancy in multiple sclerosis. Assay: immunoSEQ multiplex PCR; the TCRdb copy retains only in-frame clones and omits some. Among approximately 58,000 clones listed, roughly 90% were seen once. Germline-derived CDR1 and CDR2 are SGHNT and YYREEE (reference sequence). The CDR3 spans 16 residues. Trimming at V came to 5 bases and at J to 2 bases, leaving 10 bases not matched to a gene. The origin of this receptor is a female donor with multiple sclerosis, enrolled in a pregnancy study. The V call is TRBV5-4, the J call TRBJ2-7; 10 bases line up with TRBD1. Sequenced material: peripheral blood, taken in the second trimester of pregnancy. The CDR3 here is CASRRAPGQGPYEQYF. DNA of the CDR3: TGTGCCAGCAGACGAGCACCGGGACAGGGGCCCTACGAGCAGTACTTC.